The 13 T cell receptor beta chains below all came from one sample that was sequenced in a study of T cell clonotyping in hematopoietic cell transplantation. Profiled with immunoSEQ multiplex PCR; TCRdb holds only in-frame clones, not every one. The sample records about 41,000 clones, around 96% being singletons. What was sequenced was peripheral blood mononuclear cells. The receptors were sampled from a man between 25 and 39 years old in good health. Some clones in this sample may be carry-over from other donors' samples.

This clone is a singleton in its sample. This rearrangement joins TRBV2 to TRBJ1-4; a weak D match, TRBD1 (6 bases). The CDR3 runs 14 residues. V lost 6 bases to trimming and J lost 8 bases, with 16 bases between them. The germline V gene has CDR1 SNHLY and CDR2 FYNNEI. The CDR3 region is CASRAQGIVEKLFF. CDR3 DNA: TGTGCCAGCAGAGCGCAGGGGATCGTCGAAAAACTGTTTTTT.

The chain carries TRBV7-9 and TRBJ1-1; TRBD1 matches at 8 bases. The V and J ends lost 3 bases and 10 bases, in that order; junction bases with no gene match: 7. Germline values: CDR1 SEHNR, CDR2 FQNEAQ (reference sequence). This CDR3 is 13 amino acids long. This CDR3 reads CASSLGQVGGAFF. CDR3 nucleotide sequence: TGTGCCAGCAGCTTGGGACAGGTGGGAGGAGCTTTCTTT.

The chain employs TRBV5-1 and TRBJ1-2; TRBD1 aligns across 8 bases. The CDR3 covers 13 residues. CDR1 and CDR2 from the germline V gene are SGHRS and YFSETQ. Trimming removed 1 base from V and 8 bases from J; junction bases left unmatched: 4. The CDR3 protein is CASSLQGARGYTF. CDR3 coding DNA: TGCGCCAGCAGCTTGCAGGGGGCTCGCGGCTACACCTTC.

The chain employs TRBV19 and TRBJ1-1; no firm D call. Per the germline V gene, CDR1 is LNHDA and CDR2 is SQIVND (reference sequence). The V end lost 3 bases, the J end lost 5 bases, and 10 bases lay between the germline ends. The CDR3 spans 13 residues. As DNA, the CDR3 is TGTGCCAGTAGTATGATGGGTGGGACTGAAGCTTTCTTT. This translates into CASSMMGGTEAFF.

V is TRBV27 and J is TRBJ2-6, with 16 bases matching TRBD2. Germline CDR1 reads MNHEY; CDR2 reads SMNVEV (reference sequence). V shed 1 base, J shed 4 bases, and the junction held 13 bases outside the gene matches. The CDR3 runs 22 residues. The CDR3 is CASSLLPGTSGRASSGANVLTF. The CDR3 bases are TGTGCCAGCAGTTTATTACCCGGGACTAGCGGGAGGGCTTCTTCCGGGGCCAACGTCCTGACTTTC.

The gene calls are TRBV4-3 and TRBJ2-1; 13 bases map to TRBD2. Germline trimming cut 1 base from V and 6 bases from J; bases unmatched to any gene: 0. The CDR3 covers 15 residues. Per the germline V gene, CDR1 is LGHNA and CDR2 is YSLEER. This CDR3 is CASSQGLAGGNEQFF. The CDR3 nucleotides are TGCGCCAGCAGCCAAGGACTAGCGGGAGGCAATGAGCAGTTCTTC.

The CDR3 DNA sequence: TGTGCCAGCAGCTTGGCTTGGCGGGAGACGGCCGAGCAGTTCTTC. This translates into CASSLAWRETAEQFF. The chain employs TRBV5-4 and TRBJ2-1; 7 bases align to TRBD2. Germline CDR1 reads SGHNT; CDR2 reads YYREEE (reference sequence). This CDR3 has 15 amino acids. Losses at the gene ends were 0 bases for V and 10 bases for J; bases not matched to a gene: 10.

The V gene is TRBV12-5, the J gene TRBJ1-1, with 8 nucleotides matching TRBD1. The ends lost 3 bases at V and 4 bases at J; junction bases unmatched: 1. Germline lookup yields CDR1 LGHNT and CDR2 FRNRAP. This CDR3 has 13 amino acids. CDR3 region: CASGLGQGTEAFF. CDR3 DNA sequence: TGTGCTAGTGGTTTAGGACAGGGCACTGAAGCTTTCTTT.

V and J are TRBV19 and TRBJ2-4; 8 bases map to TRBD2. The CDR3 has 16 residues. The trim removed 6 bases at V and 5 bases at J, leaving 12 bases unmatched. CDR1 is LNHDA, CDR2 SQIVND, per germline (reference sequence). The CDR3 is CASSQPTGTRQNIQYF. The CDR3 DNA reads as TGTGCCAGTAGCCAGCCTACCGGGACTAGACAAAACATTCAGTACTTC.

The rearrangement joins TRBV7-8 to TRBJ2-5, with 7 bases matching TRBD1. J lost 4 bases, V lost 5 bases, and 7 bases had no gene match. Germline loops: CDR1 SGHVS, CDR2 FQNEAQ. The CDR3 sequence is 14 residues long. The CDR3 sequence is CASSPGTVVETQYF. CDR3 bases: TGTGCCAGCAGCCCCGGGACAGTGGTAGAGACCCAGTACTTC.

The chain employs TRBV1 and TRBJ2-4; no check of the table's D call, TRBD1, against the DNA was made. TRBV1 constitutes a pseudogene. This CDR3 region has 19 residues. Here the CDR3 reads CTSTWEMDRGTVAKNIQYF. The CDR3 DNA reads TGCACCAGCACCTGGGAGATGGACAGGGGGACGGTTGCCAAAAACATTCAGTACTTC.

V usage is TRBV7-2 and J usage is TRBJ2-2; TRBD2 might be the D (5 bases). The CDR3 is 13 residues long. V was shortened by 6 bases and J by 8 bases, with 13 bases between the two germline ends. The germline V gene has CDR1 SGHTA and CDR2 FQGNSA. CDR3 sequence: CASSERPRGELFF. As DNA, the CDR3 is TGTGCCAGCAGTGAGCGGCCCAGGGGGGAGCTGTTTTTT.

This sequence joins TRBV5-1 and TRBJ1-2; D is perhaps TRBD1 (6 bases). Trimming left V 4 bases short and J 5 bases short, with 18 bases between. CDR1 is SGHRS and CDR2 is YFSETQ in the germline V gene. CDR3 length: 15 residues. Here the CDR3 reads CASSMVPGQLYGYTF. The DNA for the CDR3 is TGCGCCAGCAGCATGGTACCGGGACAATTATATGGCTACACCTTC.